This T cell receptor beta chain was documented in a study of T cells in women clearing cervical HPV infection. Study background: Controls gave blood once infection was undetectable; cases at lesion identification. Study-level points and caveats: Cases and controls were distinguished at AUC about 0.8 by richness and V genes. It is unknown whether associations predate infection; no effector/memory or HPV-specific sorting.

Trimming removed 3 bases from V and 2 bases from J; junction bases left unmatched: 17. The CDR3 totals 20 residues. Each participant carried one incident cervical HPV16 infection only. A note on this clone: The antigen is unknown. The missing CDR3 end, 3 residues past where the read stops, is filled in from the germline J gene.

Only in-frame clones appear in the TCRdb table, and some are missing; sequencing was by immunoSEQ multiplex PCR. The sample's table shows tens of thousands of clones. The chain carries TRBV7-1 and TRBJ2-3, with TRBD1 matching over 10 bases. TRBV7-1 is labeled an ORF, and its function is uncertain. The sample comprised blood buffy coat. The sequence derives from a woman between 18 and 70 years old with a cervical HPV16 infection that either progressed to CIN3+ or cleared (not recorded which). The CDR3 sequence: CASSSRQGAFVIGDTDTQYF. The sequenced CDR3 bases are TGTGCCAGCAGCTCCCGACAGGGGGCATTCGTAATAGGTGACACAGATACG.